Shown below are 15 T cell receptor beta chains from a single sample sequenced in a study of T cell responses to AZD1222 COVID-19 vaccine. Assay: immunoSEQ multiplex PCR; the TCRdb copy retains only in-frame clones and omits some. The table lists more than 100,000 clones, 90% to 95% of them singletons. Here the sequenced sample was peripheral blood, taken 28 days after the second AZD1222 dose. Source of these receptors: an adult who received the AZD1222 COVID-19 vaccine.

CDR3 protein: CASRQDRDTEAFF. CDR3 DNA: TGTGCCAGTAGACAGGACAGGGACACTGAAGCTTTCTTT. The chain is built from TRBV19 and TRBJ1-1; 8 nucleotides line up with TRBD1. The V and J ends lost 6 bases and 3 bases, in that order; junction bases with no gene match: 3. The CDR3 is made up of 13 amino acids. Germline V CDR1 and CDR2: LNHDA, SQIVND (reference sequence).

The chain joins TRBV14 to TRBJ1-1; TRBD1 might be the D (6 bases). V lost 3 bases, J lost 1 base, and 9 bases lay in between. The CDR3 is made up of 14 amino acids. Germline CDR1 reads SGHDN; CDR2 reads FVKESK. CDR3 region: CASSHLQGNTEAFF. CDR3 nucleotides: TGTGCCAGCAGCCACCTACAGGGGAACACTGAAGCTTTCTTT.

V and J are TRBV11-2 and TRBJ2-3; unclear D gene. The CDR3 length is 14 residues. V dropped 1 base and J dropped 1 base, with 6 bases sitting between them. CDR1 SGHAT and CDR2 FQNNGV come from the germline V gene. The CDR3 DNA reads TGTGCCAGCAGCTTAGGGTATGGCACAGATACGCAGTATTTT. Protein: CASSLGYGTDTQYF.

V gene TRBV9 combines with J gene TRBJ2-2; unclear D gene. There are 15 residues in the CDR3. Germline V gives CDR1 SGDLS, CDR2 YYNGEE. Trimming shortened V by 0 bases and J by 0 bases, and 6 bases separated the two germline ends. The CDR3 reads CASSVAGPNTGELFF. In DNA, the CDR3 is TGTGCCAGCAGCGTAGCCGGACCGAACACCGGGGAGCTGTTTTTT.

V and J are TRBV19 and TRBJ2-7; D unresolved. V was cut by 5 bases and J by 3 bases, with 11 bases left in between. CDR3 length: 13 residues. Per germline, CDR1 LNHDA and CDR2 SQIVND (reference sequence). DNA of the CDR3: TGTGCCAGTAGTGGGGATTTGGGCTACGAGCAGTACTTC. Translation: CASSGDLGYEQYF.

The rearrangement joins TRBV13 to TRBJ2-4; the D is unclear. Germline values: CDR1 PRHDT, CDR2 FYEKMQ (reference sequence). The V and J ends lost 5 bases and 2 bases respectively, with 13 bases between them. This CDR3 is 15 amino acids long. The CDR3 sequence: CASSMTGRPKNIQYF. CDR3 in DNA: TGTGCCAGCAGCATGACTGGACGTCCCAAAAACATTCAGTACTTC.

As for this clone: The junction shows a germline mismatch at one end, possibly a read error. The chain has TRBV7-6 and TRBJ1-3; D gene ambiguous. The CDR3 covers 17 residues. Germline loops: CDR1 SGHVS, CDR2 FNYEAQ. CDR3 residues: CASSLAPAWSSGNTIYF. DNA of the CDR3: TGTGCCAGCAGTTTAGCTCCCGCTTGGAGCTCTGGAAACACCATATATTTT.

CDR3 in DNA: TGTGCCAGTACCCCCGGACAGGCAAACACTGAAGCTTTCTTT. It codes for CASTPGQANTEAFF. The chain has TRBV19 and TRBJ1-1; 7 bases align to TRBD1. There are 14 residues in the CDR3. The J segment lost 2 bases and the V segment lost 7 bases, leaving 7 bases of the junction unmatched. Germline V gene sequence: CDR1 LNHDA, CDR2 SQIVND (reference sequence).

J is TRBJ1-1 and V is TRBV7-8; no clear D. This CDR3 region has 14 residues. V lost 0 bases and J 4 bases, leaving 9 bases between the germline ends. CDR1 SGHVS and CDR2 FQNEAQ come from the germline V gene. The CDR3: CASSLALDGTEAFF. The CDR3 coding sequence is TGTGCCAGCAGCTTAGCGCTGGACGGCACTGAAGCTTTCTTT.

The chain uses TRBV12-3 or TRBV12-4 and TRBJ2-5; D gene uncertain. This CDR3 has 12 amino acids. The V end lost 3 bases, the J end lost 5 bases, and 7 bases lay between the germline ends. CDR3 nucleotide sequence: TGTGCCAGCAGTTTTAGTACCGAGACCCAGTACTTC. This sequence encodes CASSFSTETQYF.

This chain links TRBV7-3 with TRBJ2-6; D is unresolved. Germline V CDR1 and CDR2: SGHTA, FQGTGA. V gave up 5 bases and J gave up 0 bases, with 8 bases separating them. The CDR3 is made up of 15 amino acids. CDR3 loop: CASSQQSSGANVLTF. The CDR3 DNA reads as TGTGCCAGCAGCCAACAGAGCTCTGGGGCCAACGTCCTGACTTTC.

The chain links TRBV9 to TRBJ1-3; tentatively, D is TRBD1 (5 bases). The CDR3 is 13 amino acids. Trimming took 0 bases from V and 8 from J, leaving 9 bases between them. Germline values: CDR1 SGDLS, CDR2 YYNGEE. In DNA form, the CDR3 reads TGTGCCAGCAGCGTAGGTGGGGGAGACACCATATATTTT. This codes for CASSVGGGDTIYF.

This sequence joins TRBV9 and TRBJ2-3; 12 bases are a match to TRBD2. CDR3 length: 15 amino acids. Germline values: CDR1 SGDLS, CDR2 YYNGEE. V was pared by 2 bases and J by 6 bases, with 4 bases of the junction left unmatched. In nucleotides, the CDR3 is TGTGCCAGCAGCGTGCTAGCGGGGGGGCTGGATACGCAGTATTTT. Translated: CASSVLAGGLDTQYF.

This clone was counted a few times. The chain recombines TRBV7-9 with TRBJ2-7; 10 nucleotides agree with TRBD1. Germline V gene sequence: CDR1 SEHNR, CDR2 FQNEAQ (reference sequence). The CDR3 is 14 amino acids. V shed 5 bases and J 7 bases; nucleotides not matched to a gene: 8. The CDR3 DNA reads as TGTGCCAGCAGCCCAGGGACAGGGGAAGGTGAGCAGTACTTC. As protein: CASSPGTGEGEQYF.

The chain employs TRBV2 and TRBJ2-7; D is uncertain. Between the trimmed V and J ends, which lost 4 bases and 6 bases, there was a span of 7 bases. Germline V gene data show CDR1 as SNHLY and CDR2 as FYNNEI. This CDR3 is 11 amino acids long. This CDR3 is CASSVSGEQYF. The CDR3 DNA follows: TGTGCCAGCAGTGTTTCGGGCGAGCAGTACTTC.